This note documents a single T cell receptor beta chain sequence. Its antigen specificity is not known. No much larger clone exists at a distance of one base, and base qualities are not known. Sequenced on an Illumina HiSeq 1500. TCRdb ran its own pipeline on the public reads, namely fastp trimming at Q25 and MiXCR clone calling, and kept in-frame beta chains. Each record represents a unique CDR3 protein, reported with the most common genes and DNA among its rows. This sample gives about 570,000 distinct CDR3 sequences in total; approximately 40% of them show up just once. Clones ranked in the top ten supply around 50% of the sample. The CDR3 holds 16 amino acids from the cysteine to the phenylalanine. This entry keeps only the CDR3 DNA: 48 bases, framed from base 1. The germline V end is reduced by 3 bases and the J end by 1 base; junction bases left unmatched: 4. Based on the germline V gene (reference sequence), the CDR1 and CDR2 sequences are MNHEY and SMNVEV.

The data stem from a study of T cell repertoires in cytomegalovirus infection (dated 2019 in TCRdb). Background on the whole study: Recently identified HLA-C-restricted CMV epitopes, whose presentation resists viral immunomodulation, were targeted by peptide stimulations together with well-studied HLA-B-restricted epitopes. The HLA type of each donor mattered for the analysis, because public TCR beta signatures pointed to carriage of CMV infection along with the matching HLA type.

The full study reports these points: The ex vivo response was dominated by HLA-C-restricted CMV-specific TCR beta clonotypes, which also provided the single most frequent clonotype in two of eight donors. Carriers of CMV infection plus the relevant HLA type were discriminated by the cumulative frequency of public TCR beta family members in the study cohort and in an independent roughly 400-donor cohort.

The sample's treatment or condition label, in plain terms: in vitro stimulation with specific CMV peptide epitopes to enrich CMV-specific T cells. Sequencing used cultured PBMCs, obtained from culture after CMV antigen stimulation. The chain uses TRBV27 and TRBJ2-4, with 9 bases in between that match TRBD1. This TCR was sampled from a human donor in good health (CMV status not recorded). Some clones in this sample may be carry-over from other donors' samples. The CDR3 in this case is CASSLTGGVAKNIQYF. The DNA sequence is TGTGCCAGCAGTTTGACAGGGGGGGTGGCCAAAAACATTCAGTACTTC.